Below are 10 T cell receptor beta chains sequenced from a single sample in a study of T cell responses to AZD1222 COVID-19 vaccine. Profiling relied on immunoSEQ multiplex PCR, and the TCRdb table lists in-frame clones only, not all of them. The table has about 120,000 clones, approximately 83% seen once; the top ten hold roughly 4.3%. The sequenced sample was peripheral blood, obtained on day 0 of MenACWY control vaccination. All receptors derive from an adult in good health.

The rearrangement uses TRBV12-3 or TRBV12-4 and TRBJ1-2; 9 bases are shared with TRBD1. This CDR3 spans 12 amino acids. After removal of 5 bases from V and 12 bases from J, the junction contained 7 bases not matched to a gene. The CDR3 bases are TGTGCCAGCAGTGTGGACAGGGGAATGGACACCTTC. Its protein is CASSVDRGMDTF.

The chain combines TRBV5-1 with TRBJ1-1; D remains ambiguous. The V and J ends lost 0 bases and 0 bases respectively, with 6 bases between them. Germline CDR1 SGHRS, CDR2 YFSETQ. The CDR3 is 14 residues long. As DNA, the CDR3 is TGCGCCAGCAGCTTGGGCGGGGTGAACACTGAAGCTTTCTTT. Translated: CASSLGGVNTEAFF.

The count of this clone is one. The chain recombines TRBV4-3 with TRBJ1-1; D gene ambiguous. This CDR3 region has 14 residues. Germline V CDR1 and CDR2: LGHNA, YSLEER. The V end was cut by 0 bases, the J end by 1 base, with 6 bases between. The CDR3: CASSQDGGNTEAFF. In DNA form, the CDR3 reads TGCGCCAGCAGCCAAGATGGAGGGAACACTGAAGCTTTCTTT.

The chain links TRBV18 to TRBJ2-5, with D possibly TRBD2 on 7 matching bases. Trimming took off 2 bases at V and 6 bases at J, with 13 bases between the two ends. Germline loops: CDR1 KGHSH, CDR2 LQKENI. The CDR3 is made up of 14 amino acids. The CDR3 DNA sequence: TGTGCCAGCTCACCAGGGAGGGGGTCACAGACCCAGTACTTC. This gives the protein CASSPGRGSQTQYF.

The chain recombines TRBV3-1 (or the pseudogene TRBV3-2) with TRBJ2-5; D tentatively fits TRBD1 or TRBD2 (5 bases each). V was cut by 8 bases and J by 4 bases, with 20 bases left in between. This CDR3 has 15 residues. Germline V gene data show CDR1 as LGHDT and CDR2 as YNNKEL (reference sequence). The CDR3 sequence: CASALPGGTSETQYF. The CDR3 coding sequence is TGTGCCAGCGCCCTCCCAGGTGGGACCTCAGAGACCCAGTACTTC.

This chain links TRBV11-2 with TRBJ2-7; D gene unclear. Trimming removed 5 bases from V and 7 bases from J, with 15 bases in between. This CDR3 is 13 amino acids long. Germline V gene data show CDR1 as SGHAT and CDR2 as FQNNGV. Here the CDR3 DNA reads TGTGCCAGCAGCCGCCGATACGATGGGGAGCAGTACTTC. This codes for CASSRRYDGEQYF.

The V call is TRBV19, the J call TRBJ1-5; maybe TRBD1 (5 bases). Trimming stripped 3 bases from V and 2 bases from J, with 14 bases between. The CDR3 loop spans 16 amino acids. The germline gives CDR1 LNHDA, CDR2 SQIVND (reference sequence). The CDR3: CASSMGRIGGNQPQHF. The CDR3, as DNA: TGTGCCAGTAGTATGGGGCGGATAGGTGGCAATCAGCCCCAGCATTTT.

The rearrangement links TRBV27 to TRBJ2-7; unclear D gene. From germline, CDR1 is MNHEY and CDR2 SMNVEV (reference sequence). Deletions cut 5 bases from V and 4 bases from J, with 24 bases between. The CDR3 runs 17 residues. CDR3 bases: TGTGCCAGCAGTCCTGACCCCCGGGCCGGGCGGCCATACGAGCAGTACTTC. This encodes CASSPDPRAGRPYEQYF.

V and J are TRBV28 and TRBJ2-2; TRBD2 agrees at 7 bases. V gave up 0 bases and J gave up 5 bases; unmatched junction bases: 3. Germline assignment: CDR1 MDHEN and CDR2 SYDVKM. The CDR3 runs 15 residues. For the CDR3, the DNA is TGTGCCAGCAGTTTATGGACCGGGGGGACCGGGGAGCTGTTTTTT. Amino acid sequence: CASSLWTGGTGELFF.

The CDR3 region has the DNA TGTGCCAGCAGCGACCGGACAGGGTTTAACTATGGCTACACCTTC. Protein product: CASSDRTGFNYGYTF. The chain combines TRBV9 with TRBJ1-2; 8 nucleotides agree with TRBD1. The CDR3 contains 15 residues. In germline, CDR1 is SGDLS, CDR2 YYNGEE. J was trimmed by 1 base and V by 3 bases; bases with no gene match: 5.